The rows below give T cell receptor beta chains drawn from one sample of a study of shared clonotypes between healthy human individuals. Only in-frame clones appear in the TCRdb table, and some are missing; sequencing was by immunoSEQ multiplex PCR. The sample lists over a million clones, approximately 98.5% seen once, with roughly 0.35% in the top ten. Sequences were obtained from naive CD4+ T cells sorted from blood. All receptors derive from a man aged 25 to 45 in good health. Both conserved end residues are part of each CDR3. Each record gives: D gene, V gene, clone size, J gene, CDR3 protein, CDR3 DNA. D genes are given only for firm matches. A row's size may be missing; if present it is once, few, many or a size class.

d_gene: -; v_gene: TRBV19; abundance: -; j_gene: TRBJ1-1; CDR3aa: CASSTLGGASEAFF; CDR3nt: TGTGCCAGTAGTACCCTCGGGGGGGCGAGTGAAGCTTTCTTT
d_gene: TRBD1; v_gene: TRBV7-2; abundance: -; j_gene: TRBJ1-1; CDR3aa: CASSLNRGLNTEAFF; CDR3nt: TGTGCCAGCAGCTTAAACAGGGGATTGAACACTGAAGCTTTCTTT
d_gene: -; v_gene: TRBV7-9; abundance: -; j_gene: TRBJ2-7; CDR3aa: CASSLGGQVYSSYEQYF; CDR3nt: TGTGCCAGCAGCTTAGGAGGTCAGGTCTATTCCTCCTACGAGCAGTACTTC
d_gene: -; v_gene: TRBV14; abundance: -; j_gene: TRBJ2-1; CDR3aa: CASSQEVAAPNEQFF; CDR3nt: TGTGCCAGCAGCCAAGAGGTGGCAGCCCCCAATGAGCAGTTCTTC
d_gene: -; v_gene: TRBV4-1; abundance: -; j_gene: TRBJ1-3; CDR3aa: CASSRPQGTNGNTIYF; CDR3nt: TGCGCCAGCAGCCGACCCCAGGGGACCAATGGAAACACCATATATTTT
d_gene: -; v_gene: TRBV7-2; abundance: -; j_gene: TRBJ2-2; CDR3aa: CASSPNHLGNTGELFF; CDR3nt: TGTGCCAGCAGCCCGAATCATTTGGGGAACACCGGGGAGCTGTTTTTT
d_gene: TRBD1; v_gene: TRBV6-1; abundance: -; j_gene: TRBJ2-5; CDR3aa: CASSRDRVQETQYF; CDR3nt: TGTGCCAGCAGTCGGGACAGGGTCCAAGAGACCCAGTACTTC
d_gene: -; v_gene: TRBV5-4; abundance: -; j_gene: TRBJ1-5; CDR3aa: CASSFDPNQPQHF; CDR3nt: TGTGCCAGCAGCTTCGACCCCAATCAGCCCCAGCATTTT
d_gene: TRBD1; v_gene: TRBV6-6; abundance: -; j_gene: TRBJ1-1; CDR3aa: CASSQRQGNLNTEAFF; CDR3nt: TGTGCCAGCAGCCAGCGACAGGGAAACCTGAACACTGAAGCTTTCTTT
d_gene: -; v_gene: TRBV5-6; abundance: -; j_gene: TRBJ2-5; CDR3aa: CASSPRQGSGPTQYF; CDR3nt: TGTGCCAGCAGCCCCCGGCAGGGCAGCGGCCCGACCCAGTACTTC
d_gene: TRBD1; v_gene: TRBV6-6; abundance: -; j_gene: TRBJ2-6; CDR3aa: CASSRGQGLGANVLTF; CDR3nt: TGTGCCAGCAGTAGAGGACAGGGGCTTGGGGCCAACGTCCTGACTTTC
d_gene: -; v_gene: TRBV7-9; abundance: -; j_gene: TRBJ2-7; CDR3aa: CASSLVGRDYEQYF; CDR3nt: TGTGCCAGCAGCTTAGTCGGCCGGGACTACGAGCAGTACTTC
d_gene: TRBD1; v_gene: TRBV28; abundance: -; j_gene: TRBJ2-1; CDR3aa: CASSSPTGGVGNEQFF; CDR3nt: TGTGCCAGCAGTTCTCCGACAGGGGGCGTAGGCAATGAGCAGTTCTTC
d_gene: -; v_gene: TRBV29-1; abundance: once; j_gene: TRBJ2-1; CDR3aa: CSAGYNEQFF; CDR3nt: TGCAGCGCAGGCTACAATGAGCAGTTCTTC
d_gene: -; v_gene: TRBV19; abundance: -; j_gene: TRBJ2-7; CDR3aa: CASSIDLLGPSYEQYF; CDR3nt: TGTGCCAGTAGTATAGACCTCCTGGGGCCCTCCTACGAGCAGTACTTC
d_gene: TRBD2; v_gene: TRBV19; abundance: once; j_gene: TRBJ2-3; CDR3aa: CASSTLAALAGGTDTQYF; CDR3nt: TGTGCCAGTAGTACTTTAGCCGCACTAGCGGGTGGCACAGATACGCAGTATTTT
d_gene: -; v_gene: TRBV7-2; abundance: -; j_gene: TRBJ1-2; CDR3aa: CASSLESQTNGYTF; CDR3nt: TGTGCCAGCAGCTTAGAGTCCCAGACCAATGGCTACACCTTC
d_gene: -; v_gene: TRBV5-1; abundance: -; j_gene: TRBJ1-1; CDR3aa: CASSLVWGRGHTEAFF; CDR3nt: TGCGCCAGCAGCTTGGTATGGGGGCGGGGACACACTGAAGCTTTCTTT
d_gene: TRBD1; v_gene: TRBV5-5; abundance: -; j_gene: TRBJ2-7; CDR3aa: CASSSGQATSYEQYF; CDR3nt: TGTGCCAGCAGCTCGGGACAGGCAACCTCCTACGAGCAGTACTTC
d_gene: -; v_gene: TRBV13; abundance: once; j_gene: TRBJ1-2; CDR3aa: CASSLPGPYGYTF; CDR3nt: TGTGCCAGCAGCTTACCAGGTCCCTATGGCTACACCTTC
d_gene: -; v_gene: TRBV29-1; abundance: -; j_gene: TRBJ1-1; CDR3aa: CGHEGFAEAFF; CDR3nt: TGCGGCCATGAAGGGTTCGCTGAAGCTTTCTTT
d_gene: -; v_gene: TRBV5-1; abundance: -; j_gene: TRBJ2-1; CDR3aa: CASSLVSGLGGEQFF; CDR3nt: TGCGCCAGCAGCTTGGTATCAGGGCTTGGGGGTGAGCAGTTCTTC
d_gene: -; v_gene: TRBV16; abundance: -; j_gene: TRBJ1-2; CDR3aa: CASSQSVQGLTGYTF; CDR3nt: TGTGCCAGCAGCCAATCTGTACAGGGATTAACTGGCTACACCTTC
d_gene: TRBD1; v_gene: TRBV19; abundance: -; j_gene: TRBJ2-7; CDR3aa: CASRSEGQGGYEQYF; CDR3nt: TGTGCCAGTAGATCCGAAGGACAGGGTGGCTACGAGCAGTACTTC
d_gene: -; v_gene: TRBV5-1; abundance: -; j_gene: TRBJ2-1; CDR3aa: CASYDTLPYNEQFF; CDR3nt: TGCGCCAGCTACGACACCCTACCTTACAATGAGCAGTTCTTC
d_gene: -; v_gene: TRBV5-6; abundance: -; j_gene: TRBJ2-7; CDR3aa: CASRSGTTYEQYF; CDR3nt: TGTGCCAGCAGATCCGGGACAACCTACGAGCAGTACTTC
d_gene: -; v_gene: TRBV5-6; abundance: -; j_gene: TRBJ2-1; CDR3aa: CASQVFSNEQFF; CDR3nt: TGTGCCAGCCAGGTTTTCTCGAATGAGCAGTTCTTC
d_gene: TRBD1; v_gene: TRBV6-1; abundance: -; j_gene: TRBJ2-3; CDR3aa: CATRDRVSTDTQYF; CDR3nt: TGTGCCACGAGGGACAGAGTAAGCACAGATACGCAGTATTTT
d_gene: TRBD1; v_gene: TRBV5-4; abundance: -; j_gene: TRBJ1-1; CDR3aa: CASSRDRMNTEAFF; CDR3nt: TGTGCCAGCAGCCGGGACAGGATGAACACTGAAGCTTTCTTT
d_gene: -; v_gene: TRBV18; abundance: -; j_gene: TRBJ2-5; CDR3aa: CASSPPVGQETQYF; CDR3nt: TGTGCCAGCTCACCACCTGTCGGCCAAGAGACCCAGTACTTC
d_gene: -; v_gene: TRBV9; abundance: -; j_gene: TRBJ2-3; CDR3aa: CASSVVSYTDTQYF; CDR3nt: TGTGCCAGCAGCGTAGTGAGTTACACAGATACGCAGTATTTT
d_gene: -; v_gene: TRBV4-3; abundance: -; j_gene: TRBJ2-3; CDR3aa: CASSQLVGGIPDTQYF; CDR3nt: TGCGCCAGCAGCCAATTGGTAGGGGGTATCCCAGATACGCAGTATTTT
d_gene: TRBD1; v_gene: TRBV9; abundance: -; j_gene: TRBJ1-2; CDR3aa: CASSPSGQGYPDGYTF; CDR3nt: TGTGCCAGCAGCCCCTCGGGACAGGGGTATCCAGATGGCTACACCTTC
d_gene: TRBD1; v_gene: TRBV6-4; abundance: once; j_gene: TRBJ2-1; CDR3aa: CASSVGQGTEQFF; CDR3nt: TGTGCCAGCAGCGTTGGACAGGGGACTGAGCAGTTCTTC
d_gene: -; v_gene: TRBV6-5; abundance: -; j_gene: TRBJ1-3; CDR3aa: CASRPWGSGGNTIYF; CDR3nt: TGTGCCAGCAGGCCCTGGGGGTCGGGTGGAAACACCATATATTTT
d_gene: -; v_gene: TRBV10-3; abundance: once; j_gene: TRBJ1-1; CDR3aa: CAISESQGPLWAFF; CDR3nt: TGTGCCATCAGTGAGTCGCAGGGACCCCTGTGGGCTTTCTTT
d_gene: -; v_gene: TRBV5-1; abundance: -; j_gene: TRBJ2-2; CDR3aa: CASSLEIAMSAGELFF; CDR3nt: TGCGCCAGCAGCTTGGAGATAGCAATGAGCGCCGGGGAGCTGTTTTTT
d_gene: -; v_gene: TRBV6-6; abundance: -; j_gene: TRBJ1-5; CDR3aa: CASSYDPNSNQPQHF; CDR3nt: TGTGCCAGCAGTTACGACCCGAATAGCAATCAGCCCCAGCATTTT
d_gene: -; v_gene: TRBV6-1; abundance: -; j_gene: TRBJ1-1; CDR3aa: CASSAQRGGPEAFF; CDR3nt: TGTGCCAGCAGTGCCCAGAGGGGGGGCCCTGAAGCTTTCTTT
d_gene: TRBD2; v_gene: TRBV5-6; abundance: -; j_gene: TRBJ2-3; CDR3aa: CASSSSGTRMDTQYF; CDR3nt: TGTGCCAGCAGCTCTTCCGGGACTAGGATGGATACGCAGTATTTT